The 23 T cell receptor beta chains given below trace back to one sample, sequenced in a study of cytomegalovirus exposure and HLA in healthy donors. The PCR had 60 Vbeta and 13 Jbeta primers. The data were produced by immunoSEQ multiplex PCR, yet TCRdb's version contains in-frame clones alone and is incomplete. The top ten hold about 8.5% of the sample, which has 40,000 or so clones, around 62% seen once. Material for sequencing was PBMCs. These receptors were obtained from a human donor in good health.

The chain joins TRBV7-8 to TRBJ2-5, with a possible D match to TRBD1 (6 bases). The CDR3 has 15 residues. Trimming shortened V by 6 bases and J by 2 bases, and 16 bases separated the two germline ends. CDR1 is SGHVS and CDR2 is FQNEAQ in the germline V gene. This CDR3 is CASRDSGVTQETQYF. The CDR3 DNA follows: TGTGCCAGCAGAGACTCAGGGGTTACACAAGAGACCCAGTACTTC.

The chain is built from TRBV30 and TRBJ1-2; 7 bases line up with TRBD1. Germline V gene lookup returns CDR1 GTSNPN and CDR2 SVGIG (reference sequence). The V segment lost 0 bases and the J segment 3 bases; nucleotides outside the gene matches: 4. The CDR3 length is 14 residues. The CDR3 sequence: CAWSVLRGDYGYTF. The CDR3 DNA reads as TGTGCCTGGAGTGTACTCAGGGGGGACTATGGCTACACCTTC.

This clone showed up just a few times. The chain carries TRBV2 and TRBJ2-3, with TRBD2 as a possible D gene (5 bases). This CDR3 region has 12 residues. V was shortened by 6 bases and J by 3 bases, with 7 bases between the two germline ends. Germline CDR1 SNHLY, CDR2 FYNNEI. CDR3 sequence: CASSPGTDTQYF. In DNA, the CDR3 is TGTGCCAGCAGCCCGGGAACAGATACGCAGTATTTT. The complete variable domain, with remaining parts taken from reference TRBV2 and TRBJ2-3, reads EPEVTQTPSHQVTQMGQEVILRCVPISNHLYFYWYRQILGQKVEFLVSFYNNEISEKSEIFDDQFSVERPDGSNFTLKIRSTKLEDSAMYFCASSPGTDTQYFGPGTRLTVL.

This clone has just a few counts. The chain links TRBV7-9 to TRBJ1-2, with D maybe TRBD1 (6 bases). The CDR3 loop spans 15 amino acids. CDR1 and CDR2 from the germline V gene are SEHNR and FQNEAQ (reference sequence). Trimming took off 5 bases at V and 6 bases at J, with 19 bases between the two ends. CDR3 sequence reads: CASSRTDGSMDGYTF. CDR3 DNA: TGTGCCAGCAGCCGGACAGACGGCTCAATGGATGGCTACACCTTC.

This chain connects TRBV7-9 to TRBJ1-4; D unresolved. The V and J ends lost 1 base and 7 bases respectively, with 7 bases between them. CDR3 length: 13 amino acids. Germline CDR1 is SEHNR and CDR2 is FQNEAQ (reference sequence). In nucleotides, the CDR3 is TGTGCCAGCAGCTTAGTTGCGGGTGAAAAACTGTTTTTT. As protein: CASSLVAGEKLFF.

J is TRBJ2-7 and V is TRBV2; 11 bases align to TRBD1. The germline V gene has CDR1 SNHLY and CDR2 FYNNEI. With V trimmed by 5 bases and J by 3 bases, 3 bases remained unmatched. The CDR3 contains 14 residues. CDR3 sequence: CASSSGTGGYEQYF. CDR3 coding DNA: TGTGCCAGCAGTTCCGGGACAGGGGGCTACGAGCAGTACTTC.

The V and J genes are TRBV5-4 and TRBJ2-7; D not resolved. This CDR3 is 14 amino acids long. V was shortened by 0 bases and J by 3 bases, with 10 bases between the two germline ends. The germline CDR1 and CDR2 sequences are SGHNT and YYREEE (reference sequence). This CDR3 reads CASSLDSSGYEQYF. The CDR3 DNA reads TGTGCCAGCAGCTTGGACAGTTCAGGCTACGAGCAGTACTTC.

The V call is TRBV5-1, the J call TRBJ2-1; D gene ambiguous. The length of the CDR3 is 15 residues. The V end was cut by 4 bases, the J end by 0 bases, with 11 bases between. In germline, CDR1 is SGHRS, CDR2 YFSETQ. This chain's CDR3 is CASSPQSSSYNEQFF. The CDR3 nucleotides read TGCGCCAGCAGCCCCCAGTCAAGCTCCTACAATGAGCAGTTCTTC.

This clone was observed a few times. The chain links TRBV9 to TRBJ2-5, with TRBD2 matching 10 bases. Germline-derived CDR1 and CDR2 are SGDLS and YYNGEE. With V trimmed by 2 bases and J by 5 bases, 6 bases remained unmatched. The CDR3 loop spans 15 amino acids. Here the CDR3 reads CASSVERGGGETQYF. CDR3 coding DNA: TGTGCCAGCAGCGTGGAGCGGGGGGGCGGGGAGACCCAGTACTTC.

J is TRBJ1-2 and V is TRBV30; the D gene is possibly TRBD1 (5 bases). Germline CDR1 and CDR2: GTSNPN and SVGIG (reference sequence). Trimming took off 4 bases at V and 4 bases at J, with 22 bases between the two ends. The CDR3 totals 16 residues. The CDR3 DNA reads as TGTGCCTGGATAGGACCGGGACTTCTATTTGGCTATGGCTACACCTTC. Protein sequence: CAWIGPGLLFGYGYTF.

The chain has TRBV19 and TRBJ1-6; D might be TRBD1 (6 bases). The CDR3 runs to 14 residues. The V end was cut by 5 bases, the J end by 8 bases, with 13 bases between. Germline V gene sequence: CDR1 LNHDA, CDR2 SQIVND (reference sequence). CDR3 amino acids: CASSVYAGDSPLHF. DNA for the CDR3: TGTGCCAGTAGTGTCTACGCAGGGGATTCACCCCTCCACTTT. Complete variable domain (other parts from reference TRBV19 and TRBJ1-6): DGGITQSPKYLFRKEGQNVTLSCEQNLNHDAMYWYRQDPGQGLRLIYYSQIVNDFQKGDIAEGYSVSREKKESFPLTVTSAQKNPTAFYLCASSVYAGDSPLHFGNGTRLTVT.

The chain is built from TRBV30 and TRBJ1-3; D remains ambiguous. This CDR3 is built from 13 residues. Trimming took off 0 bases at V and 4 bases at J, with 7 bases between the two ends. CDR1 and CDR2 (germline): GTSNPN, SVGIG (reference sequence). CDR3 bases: TGTGCCTGGAGTGTGCGGGCCGGAAACACCATATATTTT. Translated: CAWSVRAGNTIYF.

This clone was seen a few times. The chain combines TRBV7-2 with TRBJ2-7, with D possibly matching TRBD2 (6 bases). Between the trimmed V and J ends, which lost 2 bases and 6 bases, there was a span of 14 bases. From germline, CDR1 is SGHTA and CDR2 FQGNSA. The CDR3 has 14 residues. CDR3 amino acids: CASSLKRSGGEQYF. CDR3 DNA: TGTGCCAGCAGCTTAAAACGGTCCGGGGGCGAGCAGTACTTC.

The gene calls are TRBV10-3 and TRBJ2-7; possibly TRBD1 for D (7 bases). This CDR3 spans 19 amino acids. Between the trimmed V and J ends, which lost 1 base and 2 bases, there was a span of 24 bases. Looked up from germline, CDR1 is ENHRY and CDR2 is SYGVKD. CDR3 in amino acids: CAISEYGRGEKGHPYEQYF. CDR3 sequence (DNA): TGTGCCATCAGTGAGTACGGCAGGGGGGAGAAGGGCCACCCCTACGAGCAGTACTTC.

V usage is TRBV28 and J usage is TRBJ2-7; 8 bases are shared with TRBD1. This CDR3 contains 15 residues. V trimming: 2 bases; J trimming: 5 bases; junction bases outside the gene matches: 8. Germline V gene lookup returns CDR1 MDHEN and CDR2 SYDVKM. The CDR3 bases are TGTGCCAGCAGTTTAGCCGGACAGGGAAAACACGAGCAGTACTTC. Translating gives CASSLAGQGKHEQYF. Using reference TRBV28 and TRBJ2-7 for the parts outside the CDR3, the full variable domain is DVKVTQSSRYLVKRTGEKVFLECVQDMDHENMFWYRQDPGLGLRLIYFSYDVKMKEKGDIPEGYSVSREKKERFSLILESASTNQTSMYLCASSLAGQGKHEQYFGPGTRLTVT.

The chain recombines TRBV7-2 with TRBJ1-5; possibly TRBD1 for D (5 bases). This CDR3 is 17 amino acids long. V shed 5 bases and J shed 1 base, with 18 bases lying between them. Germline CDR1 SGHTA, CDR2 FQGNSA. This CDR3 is CASSPQILTASNQPQHF. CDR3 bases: TGTGCCAGCAGCCCCCAGATACTGACAGCGAGCAATCAGCCCCAGCATTTT.

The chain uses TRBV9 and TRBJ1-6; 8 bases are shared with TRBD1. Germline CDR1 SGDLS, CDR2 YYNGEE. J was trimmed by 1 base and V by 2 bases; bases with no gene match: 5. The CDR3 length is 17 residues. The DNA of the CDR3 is TGTGCCAGCAGCGTTGGACAGGGAAGATCCTATAATTCACCCCTCCACTTT. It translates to CASSVGQGRSYNSPLHF. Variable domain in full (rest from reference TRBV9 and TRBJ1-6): DSGVTQTPKHLITATGQRVTLRCSPRSGDLSVYWYQQSLDQGLQFLIQYYNGEERAKGNILERFSAQQFPDLHSELNLSSLELGDSALYFCASSVGQGRSYNSPLHFGNGTRLTVT.

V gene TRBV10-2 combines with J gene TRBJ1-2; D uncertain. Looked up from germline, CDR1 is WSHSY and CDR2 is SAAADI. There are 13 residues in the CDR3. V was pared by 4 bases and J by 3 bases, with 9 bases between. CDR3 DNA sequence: TGCGCCAGCAGTGTGCGTACAGACTATGGCTACACCTTC. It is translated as CASSVRTDYGYTF.

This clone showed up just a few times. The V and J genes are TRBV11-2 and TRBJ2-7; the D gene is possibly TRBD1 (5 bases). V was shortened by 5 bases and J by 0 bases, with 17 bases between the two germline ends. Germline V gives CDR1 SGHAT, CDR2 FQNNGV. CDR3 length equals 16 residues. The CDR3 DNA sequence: TGTGCCAGCAGCCTCCCGTGGGGCCTGAGCTCCTACGAGCAGTACTTC. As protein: CASSLPWGLSSYEQYF. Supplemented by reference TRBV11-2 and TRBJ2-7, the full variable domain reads EAGVAQSPRYKIIEKRQSVAFWCNPISGHATLYWYQQILGQGPKLLIQFQNNGVVDDSQLPKDRFSAERLKGVDSTLKIQPAKLEDSAVYLCASSLPWGLSSYEQYFGPGTRLTVT.

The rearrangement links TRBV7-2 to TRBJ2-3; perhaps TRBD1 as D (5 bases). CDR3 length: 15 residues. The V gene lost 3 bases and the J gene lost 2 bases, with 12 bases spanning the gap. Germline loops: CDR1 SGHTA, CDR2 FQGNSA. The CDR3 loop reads CASSFTGQITDTQYF. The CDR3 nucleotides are TGTGCCAGCAGCTTTACAGGACAAATCACAGATACGCAGTATTTT. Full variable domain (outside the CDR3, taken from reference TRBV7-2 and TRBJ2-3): GAGVSQSPSNKVTEKGKDVELRCDPISGHTALYWYRQSLGQGLEFLIYFQGNSAPDKSGLPSDRFSAERTGGSVSTLTIQRTQQEDSAVYLCASSFTGQITDTQYFGPGTRLTVL.

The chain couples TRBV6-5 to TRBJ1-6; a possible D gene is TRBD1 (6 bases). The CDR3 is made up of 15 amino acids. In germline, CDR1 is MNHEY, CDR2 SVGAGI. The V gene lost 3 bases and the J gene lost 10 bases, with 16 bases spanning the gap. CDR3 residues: CASSYRGGSGSPLHF. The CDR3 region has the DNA TGTGCCAGCAGTTATAGGGGGGGCTCCGGATCACCCCTCCACTTT.

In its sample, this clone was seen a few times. This CDR3 is CASRLQQYTEAFF. For the CDR3, the DNA is TGTGCCAGCAGACTTCAACAGTACACTGAAGCTTTCTTT. The chain uses TRBV2 and TRBJ1-1; D gene unclear. CDR1 is SNHLY, CDR2 FYNNEI, per germline. This CDR3 contains 13 residues. With 6 bases removed from V and 3 bases from J, the gap between germline ends came to 11 bases.

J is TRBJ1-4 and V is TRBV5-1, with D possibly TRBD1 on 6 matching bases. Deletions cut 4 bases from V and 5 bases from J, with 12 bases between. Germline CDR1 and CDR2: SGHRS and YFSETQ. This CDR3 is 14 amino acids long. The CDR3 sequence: CASSPGDRNEKLFF. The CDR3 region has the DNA TGCGCCAGCAGCCCCGGAGACAGGAATGAAAAACTGTTTTTT.